The 30 T cell receptor beta chains below all came from one sample that was sequenced in a study of blood T cell repertoires in COVID-19 (dated by TCRdb to between 2020 and 2021). Libraries came from the immunoSEQ multiplex PCR assay. TCRdb obtained this table from immuneACCESS and retained in-frame rearrangements with V and J assigned. These tables miss some clones; where compared with another copy, unresolved V genes account for less than half of the shortfall, and the remainder is unexplained. The sample table shows approximately 40,000 clones, and around nine tenths are seen once. The ten largest clones represent roughly 4.3% of the sample. The sample taken for sequencing was peripheral blood. These receptors were obtained from a man in his forties with COVID-19, enrolled during active disease.

J is TRBJ2-3 and V is TRBV5-8; a possible D gene is TRBD2 (6 bases). Germline lookup yields CDR1 SGHTS and CDR2 YDEGEE. Between the trimmed V and J ends, which lost 4 bases and 1 base, there was a span of 10 bases. The CDR3 runs 14 residues. CDR3 sequence: CASSPGLRTDTQYF. CDR3 DNA sequence: TGTGCCAGCAGCCCGGGACTCCGCACAGATACGCAGTATTTT.

This clone was detected once. The chain combines TRBV12-3 or TRBV12-4 with TRBJ2-5, with 8 bases that match TRBD1. The CDR3 consists of 13 residues. The J segment lost 7 bases and the V segment lost 5 bases, leaving 6 bases of the junction unmatched. In DNA form, the CDR3 reads TGTGCCAGCAGTCACGACAGGGGAGTGACCCAGTACTTC. It codes for CASSHDRGVTQYF.

The chain has TRBV27 and TRBJ1-1; 7 nucleotides line up with TRBD1. This CDR3 is 16 amino acids long. V shed 4 bases, J shed 2 bases, and the junction held 10 bases outside the gene matches. Germline CDR1 is MNHEY and CDR2 is SMNVEV (reference sequence). The CDR3 spells CASSSDQTGFNTEAFF. DNA of the CDR3: TGTGCCAGCAGTTCCGACCAGACAGGGTTTAACACTGAAGCTTTCTTT.

J is TRBJ1-5 and V is TRBV5-8; D is unclear. CDR1 is SGHTS, CDR2 YDEGEE, per germline. Between the trimmed V and J ends, which lost 0 bases and 0 bases, there was a span of 4 bases. CDR3 length equals 14 residues. CDR3 residues: CASSLVSSNQPQHF. The CDR3 DNA is TGTGCCAGCAGCTTGGTCAGTAGCAATCAGCCCCAGCATTTT.

The chain employs TRBV21-1 and TRBJ1-5. TRBV21-1 is tagged as a pseudogene. The length of the CDR3 is 15 residues. Here the CDR3 reads CASSKLGLGYQPQHF. The CDR3 DNA follows: TGTGCCAGCAGCAAATTGGGACTGGGTTATCAGCCCCAGCATTTT.

The V and J genes are TRBV19 and TRBJ1-4; the D gene is possibly TRBD1 (6 bases). This CDR3 is 14 amino acids long. The V end was cut by 4 bases, the J end by 3 bases, with 9 bases between. Germline CDR1 is LNHDA and CDR2 is SQIVND (reference sequence). The CDR3 nucleotides read TGTGCCAGTAGTAAACAGGGACCTAATGAAAAACTGTTTTTT. Translation gives CASSKQGPNEKLFF.

In nucleotides, the CDR3 is TGTGCCAGCAGCTGGGACAAAGCGGAACAAGAGACCCAGTACTTC. This sequence encodes CASSWDKAEQETQYF. This rearrangement joins TRBV7-9 to TRBJ2-5; the D gene is possibly TRBD1 (6 bases). CDR1 and CDR2 (germline): SEHNR, FQNEAQ (reference sequence). V dropped 4 bases and J dropped 2 bases, with 14 bases sitting between them. The CDR3 has 15 residues.

The chain is built from TRBV5-6 and TRBJ1-3, with a tentative D call TRBD1 (6 bases). Germline CDR1 is SGHDT and CDR2 is YYEEEE. CDR3 length: 13 amino acids. With 4 bases removed from V and 9 bases from J, the gap between germline ends came to 14 bases. The CDR3 sequence is CASSPPGGATIYF. CDR3 sequence (DNA): TGTGCCAGCAGCCCCCCTGGGGGGGCCACCATATATTTT.

This clone was seen a few times. The chain has TRBV2 and TRBJ2-3; TRBD2 matches 13 bases. Germline V gives CDR1 SNHLY, CDR2 FYNNEI. Trimming took 6 bases from V and 5 from J; bases not matched to a gene: 5. This CDR3 spans 15 amino acids. The chain's CDR3 is CASSQTSGGRDTQYF. The CDR3, as DNA: TGTGCCAGCAGCCAGACTAGCGGGGGGCGAGATACGCAGTATTTT.

The chain links TRBV6-4 to TRBJ1-2; TRBD1 matches at 7 bases. This CDR3 spans 14 amino acids. V lost 3 bases to trimming and J lost 9 bases; unmatched junction nucleotides: 10. Germline assignment: CDR1 MRHNA and CDR2 SNTAGT. CDR3 region: CASSEAPDRVRYTF. The CDR3 nucleotides are TGTGCCAGCAGTGAAGCACCCGACAGGGTTCGCTACACCTTC.

The chain is built from TRBV9 and TRBJ1-3; TRBD1 aligns across 9 bases. CDR1 is SGDLS, CDR2 YYNGEE, per germline. CDR3 length: 20 residues. J lost 0 bases, V lost 2 bases, and 15 bases had no gene match. This chain's CDR3 is CASSVDPGQGQMSSGNTIYF. The CDR3 nucleotides read TGTGCCAGCAGCGTGGACCCGGGACAGGGCCAGATGAGCTCTGGAAACACCATATATTTT.

The J gene is TRBJ2-5, the V gene TRBV9, with D possibly matching TRBD1 (5 bases). CDR3 length: 13 residues. The V gene lost 4 bases and the J gene lost 1 base, with 8 bases spanning the gap. Germline CDR1 SGDLS, CDR2 YYNGEE. The chain's CDR3 is CASSFDSQETQYF. CDR3 DNA sequence: TGTGCCAGCAGCTTTGACAGCCAAGAGACCCAGTACTTC.

The chain recombines TRBV11-1 with TRBJ2-2; 7 nucleotides agree with TRBD2. Looked up from germline, CDR1 is SGHAT and CDR2 is FQDESV (reference sequence). There are 15 residues in the CDR3. V shed 6 bases, J shed 5 bases, and the junction held 9 bases outside the gene matches. The CDR3 sequence: CASSSLSGMTGELFF. CDR3 coding DNA: TGTGCCAGCAGTTCACTAAGCGGGATGACCGGGGAGCTGTTTTTT.

V and J are TRBV28 and TRBJ1-2; 8 bases agree with TRBD1. V lost 5 bases, J lost 8 bases, and 13 bases stayed unmatched. Germline V lookup: CDR1 MDHEN, CDR2 SYDVKM. The CDR3 sequence is 15 residues long. The CDR3 sequence: CASSTDSQGDDGYTF. The CDR3 DNA is TGTGCCAGCAGTACGGATTCACAGGGGGACGACGGCTACACCTTC.

The chain carries TRBV6-6 and TRBJ2-2; a weak D match, TRBD1 (5 bases). V gave up 2 bases and J gave up 5 bases, with 6 bases separating them. Germline CDR1 is MNHNY and CDR2 is SVGAGI (reference sequence). There are 13 residues in the CDR3. The CDR3 protein is CASSYRGTGELFF. CDR3 nucleotides: TGTGCCAGCAGTTACAGGGGAACCGGGGAGCTGTTTTTT.

The chain uses TRBV12-3 or TRBV12-4 and TRBJ1-5, with D tentatively TRBD1 (5 bases). The V end was cut by 3 bases, the J end by 5 bases, with 8 bases between. This CDR3 is built from 13 residues. The DNA for the CDR3 is TGTGCCAGCAGTTTGGCAGGGTATCAGCCCCAGCATTTT. Translation gives CASSLAGYQPQHF.

The chain uses TRBV12-5 and TRBJ1-5; TRBD1 aligns across 10 bases. After removal of 6 bases from V and 6 bases from J, the junction contained 17 bases not matched to a gene. The CDR3 is 18 amino acids. Germline V CDR1 and CDR2: LGHNT, FRNRAP. The CDR3 sequence: CASGTGTGEISRSQPQHF. CDR3 DNA: TGTGCTAGTGGGACCGGGACAGGGGAGATTAGTCGTAGTCAGCCCCAGCATTTT. Full variable domain (remainder filled in from reference TRBV12-5 and TRBJ1-5): DARVTQTPRHKVTEMGQEVTMRCQPILGHNTVFWYRQTMMQGLELLAYFRNRAPLDDSGMPKDRFSAEMPDATLATLKIQPSEPRDSAVYFCASGTGTGEISRSQPQHFGDGTRLSIL.

CDR3: CASSISRGLNEQYF. Here the CDR3 DNA reads TGTGCCAGTAGTATATCCAGGGGGCTGAACGAGCAGTACTTC. The chain recombines TRBV19 with TRBJ2-7; 8 nucleotides agree with TRBD1. This CDR3 has 14 amino acids. V dropped 2 bases and J dropped 5; count of bases not matched to a gene: 5. Germline V CDR1 and CDR2: LNHDA, SQIVND (reference sequence).

The chain employs TRBV7-2 and TRBJ1-1; unclear D gene. The CDR3 length is 13 residues. V lost 5 bases and J lost 2, with 9 bases in between. Germline V lookup: CDR1 SGHTA, CDR2 FQGNSA. In nucleotides, the CDR3 is TGTGCCAGCAGCCGCCTGGGCAACACTGAAGCTTTCTTT. Translating gives CASSRLGNTEAFF.

The chain combines TRBV29-1 with TRBJ2-6; 7 bases map to TRBD1. CDR3 length: 17 amino acids. Germline V gene sequence: CDR1 SQVTM, CDR2 ANQGSEA. V gave up 3 bases and J gave up 0 bases; unmatched junction bases: 8. The CDR3 DNA is TGCAGCGTTGAGGCCCGGGACAGCTCCTCTGGGGCCAACGTCCTGACTTTC. Encoded protein: CSVEARDSSSGANVLTF.

The chain is built from TRBV27 and TRBJ1-3, with 11 bases aligning to TRBD1. The CDR3 totals 18 residues. Trimming took 5 bases from V and 4 from J; bases not matched to a gene: 13. CDR1 is MNHEY and CDR2 is SMNVEV in the germline V gene (reference sequence). The CDR3 region has the DNA TGTGCCAGCAGTCCAATAAACCGGGACAGGGGGTTCGGAAACACCATATATTTT. Encoded protein: CASSPINRDRGFGNTIYF.

The chain employs TRBV9 and TRBJ2-5, with TRBD1 matching over 8 bases. CDR1 and CDR2 from the germline V gene are SGDLS and YYNGEE. The CDR3 length is 13 residues. The trim removed 3 bases at V and 5 bases at J, leaving 3 bases unmatched. As DNA, the CDR3 is TGTGCCAGCAGCGCAGGGGGCTGGGAGACCCAGTACTTC. Protein sequence: CASSAGGWETQYF. The full variable domain, rest sourced from reference TRBV9 and TRBJ2-5, is DSGVTQTPKHLITATGQRVTLRCSPRSGDLSVYWYQQSLDQGLQFLIQYYNGEERAKGNILERFSAQQFPDLHSELNLSSLELGDSALYFCASSAGGWETQYFGPGTRLLVL.

This chain joins TRBV5-1 and TRBJ2-5; a weak D match, TRBD2 (6 bases). CDR1 and CDR2 (germline): SGHRS, YFSETQ. Trimming removed 4 bases from V and 2 bases from J, with 9 bases in between. There are 13 residues in the CDR3. In nucleotides, the CDR3 is TGCGCCAGCAGCCTGGGACTTCAAGAGACCCAGTACTTC. It encodes CASSLGLQETQYF.

The genes are TRBV5-1 and TRBJ1-2; 8 bases line up with TRBD1. The V gene end was trimmed by 3 bases and the J gene end by 7 bases; junction bases not matched to a gene: 2. The CDR3 length is 12 residues. Germline CDR1 reads SGHRS; CDR2 reads YFSETQ. The CDR3: CASSYGQGGYTF. CDR3 nucleotide sequence: TGCGCCAGCAGCTATGGACAGGGTGGCTACACCTTC. The whole variable domain, filled in from reference TRBV5-1 and TRBJ1-2, reads KAGVTQTPRYLIKTRGQQVTLSCSPISGHRSVSWYQQTPGQGLQFLFEYFSETQRNKGNFPGRFSGRQFSNSRSEMNVSTLELGDSALYLCASSYGQGGYTFGSGTRLTVV.

The chain uses TRBV18 and TRBJ2-2, with D possibly matching TRBD1 (6 bases). The length of the CDR3 is 16 residues. CDR1 is KGHSH, CDR2 LQKENI, per germline. With 1 base removed from V and 2 bases from J, the gap between germline ends came to 11 bases. In DNA, the CDR3 is TGTGCCAGCTCACCACGTGGACAGATAAACACCGGGGAGCTGTTTTTT. Amino acids: CASSPRGQINTGELFF.

V is TRBV4-1 and J is TRBJ1-5; 9 positions agree with TRBD1. This CDR3 has 18 amino acids. CDR1 and CDR2 (germline): MGHRA, YSYEKL. V shed 0 bases, J shed 4 bases, and the junction held 10 bases outside the gene matches. CDR3 loop: CASSQDGLNRGPNQPQHF. CDR3 DNA sequence: TGCGCCAGCAGCCAAGATGGATTGAACAGGGGGCCGAATCAGCCCCAGCATTTT.

This chain uses TRBV7-8 with TRBJ1-4; 8 bases line up with TRBD1. From germline, CDR1 is SGHVS and CDR2 FQNEAQ. The CDR3 runs to 14 residues. The J segment lost 7 bases and the V segment lost 5 bases, leaving 6 bases of the junction unmatched. The CDR3 loop is CASSLRDRSEKLFF. The DNA for the CDR3 is TGTGCCAGCAGCCTGCGGGACAGGTCTGAAAAACTGTTTTTT.

The rearrangement uses TRBV12-3 or TRBV12-4 and TRBJ1-1; D call uncertain. The CDR3 is 12 amino acids. V lost 3 bases, J lost 6 bases, and 8 bases lay in between. CDR3 in DNA: TGTGCCAGCAGTTTTAGCGGATCTGAAGCTTTCTTT. It encodes CASSFSGSEAFF.

This chain connects TRBV28 to TRBJ1-1; a weak D match, TRBD1 (5 bases). Between the trimmed V and J ends, which lost 5 bases and 1 base, there was a span of 20 bases. The CDR3 is made up of 17 amino acids. Germline V lookup: CDR1 MDHEN, CDR2 SYDVKM. The CDR3 sequence is CASSRYWGVVGNTEAFF. CDR3 nucleotides: TGTGCCAGCAGTCGATACTGGGGGGTTGTGGGGAACACTGAAGCTTTCTTT.

This chain connects TRBV11-3 to TRBJ2-1, with D possibly TRBD2 on 6 matching bases. The CDR3 sequence is 15 residues long. V was pared by 0 bases and J by 2 bases, with 8 bases between. Germline CDR1 and CDR2: SGHNT and YENEEA. In nucleotides, the CDR3 is TGTGCCAGCAGCTTAGACGGGAGTACCTACAATGAGCAGTTCTTC. This translates into CASSLDGSTYNEQFF.